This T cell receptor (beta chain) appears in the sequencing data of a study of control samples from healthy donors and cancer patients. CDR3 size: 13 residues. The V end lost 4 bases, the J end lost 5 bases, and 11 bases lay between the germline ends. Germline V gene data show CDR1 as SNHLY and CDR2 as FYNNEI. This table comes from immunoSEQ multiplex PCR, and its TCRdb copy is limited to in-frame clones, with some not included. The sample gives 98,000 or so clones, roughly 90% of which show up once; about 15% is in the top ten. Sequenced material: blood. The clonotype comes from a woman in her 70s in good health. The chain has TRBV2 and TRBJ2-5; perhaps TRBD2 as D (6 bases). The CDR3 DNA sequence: TGTGCCAGCAGTGGAGGTCGGGGGGAGACCCAGTACTTC. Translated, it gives CASSGGRGETQYF.